Listed here are 10 T cell receptor beta chains from one sample, sequenced in a study of blood T cells in healthy people across ages. Then a second PCR, running about 6 to 12 cycles, was carried out with a sample-barcoded 5' primer and a J-beta primer mix. A single record per CDR3 protein comes from TCRdb applying MiXCR to the 5' RACE reads. Among about a million distinct CDR3 sequences, just over 50% were seen once, and the ten largest hold around a fifth. Input material: blood. The receptor source for this set is a woman aged 60 to 75 in good health.

This clonotype was detected only a few times. J is TRBJ2-1 and V is TRBV29-1; 12 bases align to TRBD2. V shed 3 bases and J 3 bases; nucleotides not matched to a gene: 6. The CDR3 has 16 amino acids. Per the germline V gene, CDR1 is SQVTM and CDR2 is ANQGSEA. CDR3 residues: CSVDRTSGNYYNEQFF. DNA for the CDR3: TGCAGCGTTGATCGGACTAGCGGGAATTACTACAATGAGCAGTTCTTC.

Points on this clonotype: A read error may explain this, as a much larger clone is one base away. CDR3 DNA: TGCAGCGTTGACACGGGAGGACTCCAAGAGACCCAGTACTTC. Amino acid sequence: CSVDTGGLQETQYF. The chain links TRBV29-1 to TRBJ2-5; the match to TRBD2 covers 7 bases. The CDR3 is made up of 14 amino acids. Germline loops: CDR1 SQVTM, CDR2 ANQGSEA. With 3 bases clipped from V and 1 base from J, the junction kept 5 bases outside the gene matches. Using reference TRBV29-1 and TRBJ2-5 for the parts outside the CDR3, the full variable domain is SAVISQKPSRDICQRGTSLTIQCQVDSQVTMMFWYRQQPGQSLTLIATANQGSEATYESGFVIDKFPISRPNLTFSTLTVSNMSPEDSSIYLCSVDTGGLQETQYFGPGTRLLVL.

This clonotype showed up just a few times. This chain joins TRBV5-6 and TRBJ2-4, with unresolved D. CDR1 and CDR2 (germline): SGHDT, YYEEEE. The CDR3 runs 15 residues. V lost 4 bases, J lost 0 bases, and 11 bases lay in between. CDR3 sequence reads: CASSRVRGAKNIQYF. CDR3 nucleotides: TGTGCCAGCAGCCGCGTTCGCGGAGCCAAAAACATTCAGTACTTC.

This clonotype showed up just a few times. The genes are TRBV20-1 and TRBJ1-2; a possible D gene is TRBD1 (5 bases). This CDR3 comprises 11 residues. Germline CDR1 and CDR2: DFQATT and SNEGSKA (reference sequence). V was cut by 3 bases and J by 8 bases, with 10 bases left in between. The CDR3 here is CSASPGVGYTF. CDR3 sequence (DNA): TGCAGTGCTAGTCCGGGGGTCGGCTACACCTTC.

This chain joins TRBV12-3 or TRBV12-4 and TRBJ2-4, with D tentatively TRBD1 (5 bases). TRBJ2-7 matches the DNA end more closely, so the J call is doubtful. The CDR3 consists of 12 residues. The CDR3 spells CASSADISEQYF. CDR3 coding DNA: TGTGCCAGCAGTGCGGACATCAGCGAGCAGTACTTC.

This clonotype has only a few counts. CDR3 in amino acids: CASSPTGKAVYGYTF. In DNA, the CDR3 is TGTGCCAGCAGCCCTACAGGGAAGGCCGTCTATGGCTACACCTTC. The V and J genes are TRBV3-1 and TRBJ1-2, with D perhaps TRBD1 (6 bases). The CDR3 contains 15 residues. V was pared by 4 bases and J by 4 bases, with 16 bases between. Germline CDR1 is LGHDT and CDR2 is YNNKEL (reference sequence).

The chain links TRBV15 to TRBJ2-3; D unclear. In germline, CDR1 is LNHNV, CDR2 YYDKDF (reference sequence). The CDR3 sequence is 15 residues long. The V and J ends lost 3 bases and 3 bases respectively, with 13 bases between them. CDR3 sequence: CATSSITDGTDTQYF. The CDR3 DNA reads TGTGCCACCAGCAGTATCACTGATGGGACAGATACGCAGTATTTT.

This clonotype turned up a few times. This rearrangement joins TRBV20-1 to TRBJ1-5; no clear D gene. CDR3 length equals 13 residues. V lost 3 bases and J 6 bases, leaving 12 bases between the germline ends. Looked up from germline, CDR1 is DFQATT and CDR2 is SNEGSKA (reference sequence). The CDR3 bases are TGCAGTGCTAGGAGATACCGGGGTCAGCCCCAGCATTTT. Translated: CSARRYRGQPQHF.

Turning to this clonotype: Possible read error: a much larger clone is one base away. V gene TRBV5-1 combines with J gene TRBJ2-1; tentatively, D is TRBD1 (5 bases). The DNA end is more similar to TRBJ2-7, so the J call may be wrong. The CDR3 runs 16 residues. Looked up from germline, CDR1 is SGHRS and CDR2 is YFSETQ. Here the CDR3 DNA reads TGCGCCAGCAGCCCCCCCCAGGGTTTATTGTACAATGAGCAGTACTTC. Protein product: CASSPPQGLLYNEQYF.

This clonotype was detected a few times. The V gene is TRBV6-2 or TRBV6-3, the J gene TRBJ2-7; D is unclear. V lost 2 bases, J lost 1 base, and 6 bases lay in between. The CDR3 is made up of 13 amino acids. The V gene's germline CDR1 is MNHEY and CDR2 SVGEGT. CDR3 sequence: CASSYSWSYEQYF. The DNA of the CDR3 is TGTGCCAGCAGTTACAGCTGGTCCTACGAGCAGTACTTC.